These T cell receptor beta chains were read from a single sample in a study of low-dose radiotherapy and immunotherapy resistance in tumors. MiXCR, run by TCRdb on the reads, gives a single entry per CDR3 protein. The sample has around 76,000 distinct CDR3 sequences; about a third are singletons. Sequences were derived from PBMCs, sampled before treatment. These TCRs come from a female donor with ovarian cancer. Both conserved end residues are part of each CDR3. Each record gives: J gene, D gene, CDR3 length, V gene, clone size, CDR3 DNA, CDR3 protein. A D gene is named only where the DNA matches it firmly. Clone size, where shown, is once, few, many, or a class for clones that have expanded.

j_call: TRBJ2-1
d_call: -
cdr3_length: 16
v_call: TRBV3-1
clone_size: many
cdr3_nt: TGTGCCAGCAGCCAAGAGGTAGGGATACACGGGGGTGAGCAGTTCTTC
cdr3_aa: CASSQEVGIHGGEQFF

j_call: TRBJ2-7
d_call: -
cdr3_length: 15
v_call: TRBV24-1
clone_size: many
cdr3_nt: TGTGCCACCACCAAAGCGGACCGGGACCCCTACGAGCAGTACTTC
cdr3_aa: CATTKADRDPYEQYF

j_call: TRBJ2-3
d_call: TRBD2
cdr3_length: 18
v_call: TRBV7-3
clone_size: many
cdr3_nt: TGTGCCAGCAGCTTAGGCGGCCTAGCGGGAGTTACTGGAGATACGCAGTATTTT
cdr3_aa: CASSLGGLAGVTGDTQYF

j_call: TRBJ2-1
d_call: -
cdr3_length: 15
v_call: TRBV12-3/TRBV12-4
clone_size: many
cdr3_nt: TGTGCCAGCAGGAGTGGCGGGACACCTTACAATGAGCAGTTCTTC
cdr3_aa: CASRSGGTPYNEQFF

j_call: TRBJ1-2
d_call: -
cdr3_length: 11
v_call: TRBV20-1
clone_size: many
cdr3_nt: TGCAGTGCTAGAGGGGACCCAGGCTACACCTTC
cdr3_aa: CSARGDPGYTF

j_call: TRBJ2-7
d_call: -
cdr3_length: 15
v_call: TRBV7-6
clone_size: many
cdr3_nt: TGTGCCAGCAGCTTACGAGGGGTAAGCTCCTACGAGCAGTACTTC
cdr3_aa: CASSLRGVSSYEQYF

j_call: TRBJ2-4
d_call: -
cdr3_length: 12
v_call: TRBV19
clone_size: many
cdr3_nt: TGTGCCAGTAGCGTGGGAAGAAACATTCAGTACTTC
cdr3_aa: CASSVGRNIQYF

j_call: TRBJ1-1
d_call: TRBD1
cdr3_length: 15
v_call: TRBV20-1
clone_size: many
cdr3_nt: TGCAGTGCTAGAATCAACAGGGGGCTGGAGGGTGAAGCTTTCTTT
cdr3_aa: CSARINRGLEGEAFF

j_call: TRBJ1-1
d_call: -
cdr3_length: 12
v_call: TRBV20-1
clone_size: many
cdr3_nt: TGCAGTGTGTCTTCCCAGGAGACTGAAGCTTTCTTT
cdr3_aa: CSVSSQETEAFF

j_call: TRBJ2-7
d_call: -
cdr3_length: 13
v_call: TRBV29-1
clone_size: many
cdr3_nt: TGCAGCGTTAAACGCACCAGCTCCTACGAGCAGTACTTC
cdr3_aa: CSVKRTSSYEQYF

j_call: TRBJ2-1
d_call: TRBD2
cdr3_length: 18
v_call: TRBV11-2
clone_size: many
cdr3_nt: TGTGCCAGCAGCTTAACGGGCGCTAGCGGGGGAGGAGGGGATGAGCAGTTCTTC
cdr3_aa: CASSLTGASGGGGDEQFF

j_call: TRBJ2-7
d_call: TRBD1
cdr3_length: 14
v_call: TRBV12-3/TRBV12-4
clone_size: many
cdr3_nt: TGTGCCAGCATGTGGGGACAGGGGACCTACGAGCAGTACTTC
cdr3_aa: CASMWGQGTYEQYF

j_call: TRBJ1-2
d_call: -
cdr3_length: 15
v_call: TRBV28
clone_size: -
cdr3_nt: TGTGCCAGCAGCCTAACTGGGGGGCGCATCTATGGCTACACCTTC
cdr3_aa: CASSLTGGRIYGYTF

j_call: TRBJ2-1
d_call: -
cdr3_length: 12
v_call: TRBV29-1
clone_size: -
cdr3_nt: TGCAGCGTTGTTCATAGGGCCAGTGAGCAGTTCTTT
cdr3_aa: CSVVHRASEQFF

j_call: TRBJ2-2
d_call: -
cdr3_length: 14
v_call: TRBV6-2/TRBV6-3
clone_size: many
cdr3_nt: TGTGCCAGTTCTTCGACAGGGAACACCGGGGAGCTGTTTTTT
cdr3_aa: CASSSTGNTGELFF

j_call: TRBJ1-5
d_call: TRBD1
cdr3_length: 12
v_call: TRBV12-3/TRBV12-4
clone_size: many
cdr3_nt: TGTGCCAGCAGTTCCGACAGGGCGTCCCAGCATTTT
cdr3_aa: CASSSDRASQHF

j_call: TRBJ2-1
d_call: -
cdr3_length: 19
v_call: TRBV6-8
clone_size: -
cdr3_nt: TGTGCCAGCAGTGAAGTGGGGTGGGAGCGGCCGAGCTCCTACAATGAGCAGTTCTTC
cdr3_aa: CASSEVGWERPSSYNEQFF

j_call: TRBJ2-7
d_call: -
cdr3_length: 15
v_call: TRBV11-2
clone_size: many
cdr3_nt: TGTGCCAGCAGCCCTAGGGCGCTTGGGGGGAACGAGCAGTACTTC
cdr3_aa: CASSPRALGGNEQYF

j_call: TRBJ2-2
d_call: -
cdr3_length: 16
v_call: TRBV20-1
clone_size: -
cdr3_nt: TGCAGTGCTAGAGACGGAGGGAATCGGGTAACCGGGGAGCTGTTTTTT
cdr3_aa: CSARDGGNRVTGELFF

j_call: TRBJ1-1
d_call: TRBD1
cdr3_length: 14
v_call: TRBV5-1
clone_size: medium-sized
cdr3_nt: TGCGCCAGCAGCCCTACAGGGGGAAGGACTGAAGCTTTCTTT
cdr3_aa: CASSPTGGRTEAFF

j_call: TRBJ1-1
d_call: -
cdr3_length: 14
v_call: TRBV6-1
clone_size: many
cdr3_nt: TGTGCCAGCAGTGAACAGGGTCCGAACACTGAAGCTTTCTTT
cdr3_aa: CASSEQGPNTEAFF

j_call: TRBJ1-2
d_call: -
cdr3_length: 14
v_call: TRBV9
clone_size: many
cdr3_nt: TGTGCCAGCAGCGGTGGTATGTACGACTATGGCTACACCTTC
cdr3_aa: CASSGGMYDYGYTF

j_call: TRBJ1-1
d_call: -
cdr3_length: 14
v_call: TRBV11-2
clone_size: once
cdr3_nt: TGTGCCAGCAGCCCGGGGCCCTTGAACACTGAAGCTTTCTTT
cdr3_aa: CASSPGPLNTEAFF

j_call: TRBJ2-1
d_call: TRBD2
cdr3_length: 17
v_call: TRBV11-3
clone_size: many
cdr3_nt: TGTGCCAGCAGCTTACGGGGGCTAGCGGGAGTATACAATGAGCAGTTCTTC
cdr3_aa: CASSLRGLAGVYNEQFF

j_call: TRBJ1-1
d_call: -
cdr3_length: 15
v_call: TRBV28
clone_size: -
cdr3_nt: TGTGCCAGCAGTATCCCCTGGGGGGCGAACACTGAAGCTTTCTTT
cdr3_aa: CASSIPWGANTEAFF

j_call: TRBJ2-1
d_call: -
cdr3_length: 12
v_call: TRBV20-1
clone_size: many
cdr3_nt: TGCAGTGCTAGGCCTCTAGCTGTTGAGCAGTTCTTC
cdr3_aa: CSARPLAVEQFF

j_call: TRBJ2-2
d_call: -
cdr3_length: 13
v_call: TRBV6-2/TRBV6-3
clone_size: many
cdr3_nt: TGTGCCAGCAGTTCCACGAACACCGGGGAGCTGTTTTTT
cdr3_aa: CASSSTNTGELFF

j_call: TRBJ2-2
d_call: -
cdr3_length: 14
v_call: TRBV5-1
clone_size: many
cdr3_nt: TGCGCCAGCAGCTTGGATGGGGGTCCCGGGGAGCTGTTTTTT
cdr3_aa: CASSLDGGPGELFF

j_call: TRBJ2-4
d_call: -
cdr3_length: 13
v_call: TRBV18
clone_size: many
cdr3_nt: TGTGCCAGCTCACCACAGGGGATAAACATTCAGTACTTC
cdr3_aa: CASSPQGINIQYF

j_call: TRBJ2-2
d_call: -
cdr3_length: 16
v_call: TRBV5-4
clone_size: -
cdr3_nt: -
cdr3_aa: CASSPPGLTPGSCFFF

j_call: TRBJ2-1
d_call: -
cdr3_length: 13
v_call: TRBV28
clone_size: -
cdr3_nt: TGTGCCAGCAGCCTGGACTGGAACAATGAGCAGTTCTTC
cdr3_aa: CASSLDWNNEQFF

j_call: TRBJ2-1
d_call: -
cdr3_length: 19
v_call: TRBV10-3
clone_size: many
cdr3_nt: TGTGCCATCAGTGAGTCTCCCCCTAGCACTGACAGCTCCTACAATGAGCAGTTCTTC
cdr3_aa: CAISESPPSTDSSYNEQFF

j_call: TRBJ2-1
d_call: TRBD1
cdr3_length: 15
v_call: TRBV12-3/TRBV12-4
clone_size: -
cdr3_nt: TGTGCCAGCAGCCGACAGGGGTGGGCCTACAATGAGCAGTTCTTC
cdr3_aa: CASSRQGWAYNEQFF

j_call: TRBJ1-2
d_call: -
cdr3_length: 13
v_call: TRBV18
clone_size: many
cdr3_nt: TGTGCCAGCTCACCAGGGGAGAACTATGGCTACACCTTC
cdr3_aa: CASSPGENYGYTF

j_call: TRBJ1-3
d_call: -
cdr3_length: 15
v_call: TRBV13
clone_size: few
cdr3_nt: TGTGCCAGCAGTGTGGGGGTCGCCTCTGGAAACACCATATATTTT
cdr3_aa: CASSVGVASGNTIYF

j_call: TRBJ2-1
d_call: TRBD2
cdr3_length: 14
v_call: TRBV30
clone_size: many
cdr3_nt: TGTGCCTGGAGTAGCGGGAGGGCCGGCTATGAGCAGTTCTTC
cdr3_aa: CAWSSGRAGYEQFF

j_call: TRBJ2-5
d_call: TRBD2
cdr3_length: 19
v_call: TRBV6-2/TRBV6-3
clone_size: many
cdr3_nt: TGTGCCAGCAGTTACTCCCCGGGAACTAGCGGGGTTGACCAAGAGACCCAGTACTTC
cdr3_aa: CASSYSPGTSGVDQETQYF

j_call: TRBJ1-1
d_call: TRBD1
cdr3_length: 17
v_call: TRBV19
clone_size: many
cdr3_nt: TGTGCCAGTAGTAGGACCCCGCCCAAACAGGGGCACACTGAAGCTTTCTTT
cdr3_aa: CASSRTPPKQGHTEAFF